The 21 T cell receptor beta chains listed next were all sequenced from one sample in a study of human T cells and chemical hapten exposure. Time point denoted: patch test 1, 2 weeks after DPC sensitization. Sample treatment: therapeutic diphenylcyclopropenone sensitization with weekly scalp DPC. TCRdb re-derived calls from the RACE reads in MiXCR, one entry per CDR3 protein. Of more than 95,000 distinct CDR3 sequences in the sample, about 12% are singletons; the top ten hold roughly 1.3%. This specimen was whole blood, taken in connection with sensitization to the hapten diphenylcyclopropenone (DPC). The receptor source for this set is a woman aged 45-60 years with alopecia areata. Some clones in this sample may be carry-over from other donors' samples.

In this sample, this clonotype turned up many times. In DNA, the CDR3 is TGCAGCGTTAGGACAGGGGCGGCCTACGAGCAGTACTTC. Encoded protein: CSVRTGAAYEQYF. V is TRBV29-1 and J is TRBJ2-7; 9 nucleotides match TRBD1. V was clipped by 5 bases and J by 2 bases; unmatched bases: 4. CDR1 is SQVTM and CDR2 is ANQGSEA in the germline V gene. The CDR3 sequence is 13 residues long.

This clonotype occurred many times. The genes are TRBV29-1 and TRBJ1-2, with TRBD1 identical over 8 bases. The V gene end was trimmed by 7 bases and the J gene end by 4 bases; junction bases not matched to a gene: 5. The CDR3 sequence is 12 residues long. Germline values: CDR1 SQVTM, CDR2 ANQGSEA. The CDR3 region has the DNA TGCAGCGCCGGGGACAGGCTCTATGGCTACACCTTC. Translating it yields CSAGDRLYGYTF.

This clonotype was seen a few times. This chain uses TRBV14 with TRBJ1-3; 9 bases match TRBD1. CDR1 is SGHDN and CDR2 is FVKESK in the germline V gene. Germline trimming cut 1 base from V and 7 bases from J; bases unmatched to any gene: 11. The CDR3 totals 17 residues. The CDR3 here is CASSQVLGQGHGNTIYF. The CDR3 bases are TGTGCCAGCAGCCAAGTGCTGGGACAGGGCCACGGGAACACCATATATTTT. Looking up the rest from reference TRBV14 and TRBJ1-3 gives the full variable domain: EAGVTQFPSHSVIEKGQTVTLRCDPISGHDNLYWYRRVMGKEIKFLLHFVKESKQDESGMPNNRFLAERTGGTYSTLKVQPAELEDSGVYFCASSQVLGQGHGNTIYFGEGSWLTVV.

This chain links TRBV20-1 with TRBJ1-5; no clear D. The CDR3 length is 15 residues. Germline V CDR1 and CDR2: DFQATT, SNEGSKA (reference sequence). Trimming removed 0 bases at V and 2 bases at J, with 11 bases between. The CDR3 is CSARDAQTRNQPQHF. CDR3 coding DNA: TGCAGTGCTAGAGATGCACAGACCCGCAATCAGCCCCAGCATTTT.

This clonotype was recorded only once. J is TRBJ2-3 and V is TRBV3-1; D is ambiguous. The CDR3 spans 16 residues. Germline V lookup: CDR1 LGHDT, CDR2 YNNKEL (reference sequence). V was clipped by 3 bases and J by 2 bases, with 15 bases between them. The CDR3 DNA is TGTGCCAGCAGCCATGTTGATTTCTTCTCCACAGATACGCAGTATTTT. Translated: CASSHVDFFSTDTQYF.

This clonotype was picked up a small number of times. The chain links TRBV12-3 or TRBV12-4 to TRBJ1-6; D unresolved. Trimming pared 3 bases from V and 8 bases from J, leaving 5 bases between. This CDR3 contains 12 residues. The CDR3: CASSFGDSPLHF. CDR3 bases: TGTGCCAGCAGTTTCGGAGATTCACCCCTCCACTTT.

This clonotype was recorded a few times. The CDR3 loop is CASQGANTEAFF. CDR3 sequence (DNA): TGTGCCAGCCAGGGGGCGAACACTGAAGCTTTCTTT. The chain employs TRBV6-5 and TRBJ1-1; the match to TRBD1 covers 8 bases. V shed 8 bases, J shed 1 base, and the junction held 0 bases outside the gene matches. There are 12 residues in the CDR3. The V gene's germline CDR1 is MNHEY and CDR2 SVGAGI.

This clonotype was recorded at least ten times. This chain uses TRBV11-2 with TRBJ2-5, with D tentatively TRBD1 (5 bases). Trimming shortened V by 2 bases and J by 0 bases, and 7 bases separated the two germline ends. Germline V gene data show CDR1 as SGHAT and CDR2 as FQNNGV. This CDR3 region has 14 residues. The DNA of the CDR3 is TGTGCCAGCAGCTTAATGACAGACCAAGAGACCCAGTACTTC. The encoded protein is CASSLMTDQETQYF.

The rearrangement joins TRBV28 to TRBJ2-3; 12 bases fit TRBD2. The CDR3 covers 16 residues. CDR1 and CDR2 (germline): MDHEN, SYDVKM. The trim removed 5 bases at V and 4 bases at J, leaving 7 bases unmatched. CDR3: CASSLTSGRFADTQYF. CDR3 in DNA: TGTGCCAGCAGTCTTACTAGCGGGAGGTTCGCAGATACGCAGTATTTT.

This clonotype was counted many times. This chain links TRBV14 with TRBJ2-2, with D uncertain. Germline assignment: CDR1 SGHDN and CDR2 FVKESK. Trimming took 7 bases from V and 1 from J, leaving 10 bases between them. CDR3 length: 14 residues. CDR3 region: CASTRHMNTGELFF. As DNA, the CDR3 is TGTGCCAGCACACGGCACATGAACACCGGGGAGCTGTTTTTT.

This clonotype has more than one count but fewer than ten. The chain combines TRBV12-2 with TRBJ2-5; the D call in the table, TRBD1, was not verified against the DNA. TRBV12-2 is listed as a pseudogene. This CDR3 is built from 10 residues. As DNA, the CDR3 is TGTGCAGCCGGGATGGAGACCCAGTACTTC. Translated: CAAGMETQYF.

This clonotype came up a few times. V and J are TRBV6-2 or TRBV6-3 and TRBJ1-6; D not certain. Deletions cut 6 bases from V and 7 bases from J, with 16 bases between. Germline values: CDR1 MNHEY, CDR2 SVGEGT. This CDR3 contains 15 residues. In nucleotides, the CDR3 is TGTGCCAGCAGACCTTCCGGGCCGCAAAATTCACCCCTCCACTTT. This translates into CASRPSGPQNSPLHF.

This clonotype has ten or more counts. This chain joins TRBV7-6 and TRBJ1-1, with D unclear. Germline CDR1 SGHVS, CDR2 FNYEAQ. This CDR3 has 13 amino acids. Deletions cut 5 bases from V and 1 base from J, with 8 bases between. The CDR3 here is CASSPPKNTEAFF. Here the CDR3 DNA reads TGTGCCAGCAGCCCACCTAAGAACACTGAAGCTTTCTTT.

This clonotype was counted ten times or more. The V call is TRBV11-2, the J call TRBJ2-1; D is possibly TRBD1 or TRBD2 (5 bases each). Trimming left V 6 bases short and J 8 bases short, with 17 bases between. This CDR3 region has 14 residues. The germline CDR1 and CDR2 sequences are SGHAT and FQNNGV. CDR3 DNA sequence: TGTGCCAGCAGATGGGACCGGGCAACCCATGAGCAGTTCTTC. It yields the protein CASRWDRATHEQFF.

Many counts were recorded for this clonotype. V usage is TRBV3-1 and J usage is TRBJ2-7, with D perhaps TRBD2 (6 bases). The germline V gene has CDR1 LGHDT and CDR2 YNNKEL (reference sequence). The V end was cut by 4 bases, the J end by 6 bases, with 10 bases between. This CDR3 region has 12 residues. CDR3 region: CASSRLASEQYF. CDR3 coding DNA: TGTGCCAGCAGCCGTCTAGCGTCCGAGCAGTACTTC.

The V call is TRBV11-2, the J call TRBJ1-2; the D is unclear. Germline CDR1 and CDR2: SGHAT and FQNNGV. The CDR3 loop spans 13 amino acids. The V end was cut by 3 bases, the J end by 8 bases, with 13 bases between. The DNA for the CDR3 is TGTGCCAGCAGCTTCACGGAACTAGGCGGCTACACCTTC. As protein: CASSFTELGGYTF.

This clonotype appeared a few times. The V gene is TRBV7-2, the J gene TRBJ1-4; D is undetermined. The CDR3 length is 14 residues. CDR1 is SGHTA, CDR2 FQGNSA, per germline. Deletions cut 7 bases from V and 4 bases from J, with 13 bases between. The CDR3 protein is CASTHPAVNEKLFF. DNA for the CDR3: TGTGCCAGCACGCACCCAGCCGTTAATGAAAAACTGTTTTTT.

This clonotype was recorded many times. The chain combines TRBV6-1 with TRBJ2-3; D unresolved. With 8 bases removed from V and 2 bases from J, the gap between germline ends came to 14 bases. The CDR3 runs 14 residues. Germline CDR1 and CDR2: MNHNS and SASEGT. The CDR3 region has the DNA TGTGCCAGCTCTACCCCACAGCCCACAGATACGCAGTATTTT. Its translation is CASSTPQPTDTQYF.

The rearrangement joins TRBV7-2 to TRBJ2-3; D possibly corresponds to TRBD1 (5 bases). Trimming removed 8 bases at V and 4 bases at J, with 19 bases between. The CDR3 spans 15 residues. Germline V gene sequence: CDR1 SGHTA, CDR2 FQGNSA. The DNA for the CDR3 is TGTGCCAGCGGGGCTCCTTGGGGCGTCGCAGATACGCAGTATTTT. Its protein product is CASGAPWGVADTQYF.

This clonotype was observed many times. The chain links TRBV28 to TRBJ2-2; D call uncertain. CDR3 length: 12 amino acids. Per germline, CDR1 MDHEN and CDR2 SYDVKM. V lost 3 bases and J lost 7, with 6 bases in between. The CDR3 region is CASSLSGGELFF. The CDR3, as DNA: TGTGCCAGCAGTTTGAGTGGCGGGGAGCTGTTTTTT.

V usage is TRBV11-2 and J usage is TRBJ2-2; 7 nucleotides line up with TRBD1. The CDR3 has 16 amino acids. Trimming at V came to 2 bases and at J to 4 bases, leaving 7 bases not matched to a gene. Germline V gives CDR1 SGHAT, CDR2 FQNNGV. The CDR3 DNA reads as TGTGCCAGCAGCTTAATCGAGGGGGCGGTCACCGGGGAGCTGTTTTTT. This encodes CASSLIEGAVTGELFF. The full variable domain, rest sourced from reference TRBV11-2 and TRBJ2-2, is EAGVAQSPRYKIIEKRQSVAFWCNPISGHATLYWYQQILGQGPKLLIQFQNNGVVDDSQLPKDRFSAERLKGVDSTLKIQPAKLEDSAVYLCASSLIEGAVTGELFFGEGSRLTVL.